The source of this T cell receptor beta chain is a study of blood T cells in healthy people across ages. Across the whole study: The capture of about one barcoded beta molecule per two T cells was achieved by template switching.

Trimming took 2 bases from V and 1 from J, leaving 14 bases between them. This CDR3 spans 16 amino acids. The V gene's germline CDR1 is MNHEY and CDR2 SVGAGI. A J-beta primer mix and a sample-barcoded 5' primer were used in a second PCR of roughly 7 to 12 cycles. One entry per CDR3 protein, called by TCRdb with MiXCR from the 5' RACE reads. The data contain over 950,000 distinct CDR3 sequences, roughly 47% of them singletons. The genes are TRBV6-5 and TRBJ2-5; TRBD2 is a possible D gene (6 bases). The origin of this receptor is a woman in her sixties in good health. Sample: blood. CDR3 in amino acids: CASSYAPGRIQETQYF. The CDR3 nucleotides read TGTGCCAGCAGTTACGCCCCAGGGAGGATCCAAGAGACCCAGTACTTC.